This TCR beta chain was observed in a study of CD8 T cells in Susac syndrome. The CDR3 runs to 16 residues. Germline CDR1 is LGHNA and CDR2 is YSLEER. V was pared by 1 base and J by 3 bases, with 6 bases of the junction left unmatched. With random hexamers, about 0.5 to 1 ug RNA was reverse transcribed. MiXCR, run by TCRdb on the immunoSEQ multiplex PCR reads, gives a single entry per CDR3 protein. The top ten clones hold roughly 0.14% of a sample with about 140,000 distinct CDR3 sequences, 95% of them seen once. The sequenced sample consisted of CD4+ T cells from PBMCs. The source is a human donor with Susac syndrome. The chain joins TRBV4-3 to TRBJ2-1; 7 bases are a match to TRBD2. The CDR3 loop is CASSQALGGSYNEQFF. CDR3 DNA: TGCGCCAGCAGCCAAGCACTGGGCGGGAGCTACAATGAGCAGTTCTTC.